The source of this TCR beta chain is a study of CD8 T cells in Susac syndrome. On the study more broadly: Clinical remission applied to roughly 8 sequenced Susac syndrome patients, and about 6 had active disease.

Findings and limits, study-wide: Susac syndrome CD4+ T cell repertoires showed no clonal expansion.

In the case of this clonotype: Antigen unknown.

With 5 bases removed from V and 2 bases from J, the gap between germline ends came to 11 bases. CDR1 is LGHDT and CDR2 is YNNKEL in the germline V gene (reference sequence). The CDR3 length is 14 residues. After extraction with the RNeasy kit, about 0.5 to 1 ug of the RNA was reverse transcribed using random hexamers. TCRdb reprocessed the immunoSEQ multiplex PCR reads with MiXCR, giving one entry per CDR3 protein. The sample consists of over 150,000 distinct CDR3 sequences, roughly 95% of them appearing once. Negative isolation was applied to CD8+ and CD4+ T cells, and FACS enrichment was applied to TEMRA cells.

Material for sequencing was CD4+ T cells from PBMCs. The source of this sequence is a human donor with Susac syndrome. The genes are TRBV3-1 and TRBJ2-3, with D perhaps TRBD2 (6 bases). The CDR3 sequence: CASSTGEDTDTQYF. CDR3 sequence (DNA): TGTGCCAGCAGCACCGGGGAGGACACAGATACGCAGTATTTT.